This T cell receptor (beta chain) was recorded in a study of T cell responses to AZD1222 COVID-19 vaccine (dated by TCRdb to the early 2020s). Study-wide context: A total of over 230 trial participants underwent TCR sequencing, of whom about 200 received two doses of AZD1222 and some 25 received two doses of the MenACWY control vaccine. Trial participants were enrolled by age into 18-55, 56-69 and 70-plus year subgroups, with around 150, 28 and 57 TCR-sequenced participants respectively. What the study reported, not specific to this receptor: After two AZD1222 doses, spike-specific TCR breadth and depth were significantly higher than at day 0 and than in MenACWY recipients. CD4 TCRs associated with the vaccine covered the entire spike protein, and the dominant responses were in regions 160-218 and 743-854. Most participants were white British and females outnumbered males, and the authors suggested that clonal diversity may have been underestimated. Only a handful of AZD1222 recipients were SARS-CoV-2 seropositive at baseline, limiting conclusions about previously exposed vaccinees. Nearly half of unique spike-specific TCRs reportedly recognized epitopes outside regions mutated in the B.1.351 and B.1.1.7 variants. The 56-69-year group was small, and its depth increase did not reach significance, likely because of low power. No day 14 peak-response samples were available, so repertoires were characterized only after the peak T cell response.

Details on this clone: Its antigen is still unknown. Per-nucleotide qualities are absent, and no much larger clonotype sits a single base away.

The CDR3 regions of human TCRbeta chains were subjected to immunosequencing. Concerning the study's data processing: Repertoire TCRs were checked for matches against a reference library of SARS-CoV-2-specific TCRs that had been generated using the MIRA antigen-specificity platform. Breadth was defined as the fraction of unique TCRs that were SARS-CoV-2-associated, and depth was defined as the fraction of total T cells that were SARS-CoV-2-associated. Each spike-specific TCR was assigned to its reactive spike region and to a CD4 or CD8 class using the MIRA data. Log10-transformed breadth and depth values were compared by one-way ANOVA with Sidak's multiple comparisons tests. What TCRdb holds here is the immuneACCESS table cut down to in-frame rearrangements. Part of the clones is not present; checked against another copy, under half of the missing clones reflect an unresolved V gene, and the others are unexplained. Clone size and V and J calls were adopted from that table, with D and trimming inferred from the DNA. Here the sample has under 200,000 clones; about 91% occur a single time. The top ten constitute 1% to 1.5% of the sample.

The germline V gene provides CDR1 SGHNT and CDR2 YENEEA. From V the trimming removes 3 bases and from J it removes 5 bases, while the gene matches leave 4 bases of the junction unaccounted for. The CDR3 sequence holds 13 residues, the cysteine and phenylalanine included. Only the CDR3 region is kept as DNA, spanning 39 bases read in frame from base 1. The time point tag for this specimen amounts to: about 28 days (+/-7) after the second vaccine dose. Because spike-specific TCR depth and breadth did not differ between the two schedules, AZD1222 recipients who got a second dose at roughly 4 weeks were pooled with those who got a second dose at roughly 12 weeks. Vaccinee samples were obtained from the UK trials COV001 and COV002, which included a single-blind randomized controlled phase 2/3 trial of AZD1222 (ChAdOx1 nCoV-19) in healthy adults. Trial participant PBMC samples were collected at day 0 and day 28 after the second dose for TCRbeta chain sequencing.

The sequences come from peripheral blood, collected 28 days after the second AZD1222 dose. The chain is made from TRBV11-3 and TRBJ2-7; 7 middle bases align to TRBD1. The source is an adult who received the AZD1222 COVID-19 vaccine. The DNA sequence follows: TGTGCCAGCAGCTTGACAGGGTCCCACGAGCAGTACTTC. Translated, it gives CASSLTGSHEQYF.